One sample yielded the 2 T cell receptor beta chains listed below, sequenced in a study of cytomegalovirus exposure and HLA in healthy donors. The repertoire was sequenced with immunoSEQ multiplex PCR; TCRdb's copy has only in-frame clones and lacks some. Here the sample spans 250,000 to 350,000 clones, approximately 87% being singletons. Specimen: PBMCs. Source of these receptors: a woman between 18 and 29 years old in good health and CMV-seronegative.

The rearrangement joins TRBV7-2 to TRBJ2-7, with D possibly matching TRBD1 (6 bases). CDR1 and CDR2 from the germline V gene are SGHTA and FQGNSA. The CDR3 has 15 residues. Trimming shortened V by 2 bases and J by 0 bases, and 11 bases separated the two germline ends. The CDR3 spells CASSLPDRSSYEQYF. CDR3 in DNA: TGTGCCAGCAGCTTACCCGACAGGAGCTCCTACGAGCAGTACTTC.

The V and J genes are TRBV27 and TRBJ2-4, with 11 positions matching TRBD2. Germline loops: CDR1 MNHEY, CDR2 SMNVEV (reference sequence). The CDR3 contains 14 residues. V shed 7 bases, J shed 4 bases, and the junction held 3 bases outside the gene matches. The DNA for the CDR3 is TGTGCCAGCAAGAGGACTAGCGGGAAAAACATTCAGTACTTC. It codes for CASKRTSGKNIQYF.